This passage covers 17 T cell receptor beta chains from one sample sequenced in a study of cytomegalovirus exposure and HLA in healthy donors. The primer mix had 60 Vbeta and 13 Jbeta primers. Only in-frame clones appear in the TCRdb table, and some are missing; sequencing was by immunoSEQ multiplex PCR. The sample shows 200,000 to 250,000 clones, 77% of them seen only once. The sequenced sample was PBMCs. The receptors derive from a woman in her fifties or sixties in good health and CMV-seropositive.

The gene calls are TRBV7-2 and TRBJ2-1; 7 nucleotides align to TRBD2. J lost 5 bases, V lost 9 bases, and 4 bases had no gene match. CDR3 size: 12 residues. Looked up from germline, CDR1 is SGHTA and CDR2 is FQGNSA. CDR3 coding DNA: TGTGCCAGGGGGGGGGAGGACAATGAGCAGTTCTTC. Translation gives CARGGEDNEQFF.

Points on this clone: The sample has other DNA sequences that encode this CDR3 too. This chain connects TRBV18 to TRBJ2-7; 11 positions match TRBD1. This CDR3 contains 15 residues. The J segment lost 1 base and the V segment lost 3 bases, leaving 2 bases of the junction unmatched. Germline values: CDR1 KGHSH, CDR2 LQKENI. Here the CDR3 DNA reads TGTGCCAGCTCACCCGGACAGGGGGCGTCCTACGAGCAGTACTTC. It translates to CASSPGQGASYEQYF.

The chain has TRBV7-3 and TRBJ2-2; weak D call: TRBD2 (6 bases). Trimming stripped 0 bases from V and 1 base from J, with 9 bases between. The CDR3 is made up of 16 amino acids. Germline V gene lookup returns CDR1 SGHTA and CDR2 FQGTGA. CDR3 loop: CASSLTRAGNTGELFF. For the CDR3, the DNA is TGTGCCAGCAGCTTAACAAGAGCGGGGAACACCGGGGAGCTGTTTTTT. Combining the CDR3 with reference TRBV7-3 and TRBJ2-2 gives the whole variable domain GAGVSQTPSNKVTEKGKYVELRCDPISGHTALYWYRQSLGQGPEFLIYFQGTGAADDSGLPNDRFFAVRPEGSVSTLKIQRTERGDSAVYLCASSLTRAGNTGELFFGEGSRLTVL.

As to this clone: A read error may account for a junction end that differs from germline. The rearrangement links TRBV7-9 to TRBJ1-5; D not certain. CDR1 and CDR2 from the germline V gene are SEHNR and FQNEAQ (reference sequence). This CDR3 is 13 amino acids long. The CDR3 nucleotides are TGTTCCAGCAGCTTACGGAGCGATCAGCCCCAGCATTTT. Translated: CSSSLRSDQPQHF.

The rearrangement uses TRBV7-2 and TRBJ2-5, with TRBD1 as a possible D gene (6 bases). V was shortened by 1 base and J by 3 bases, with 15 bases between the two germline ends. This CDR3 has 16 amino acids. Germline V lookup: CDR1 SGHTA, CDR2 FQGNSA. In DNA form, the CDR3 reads TGTGCCAGCAGCTTAGGGGACACCTCCGGGGAAGAGACCCAGTACTTC. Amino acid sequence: CASSLGDTSGEETQYF.

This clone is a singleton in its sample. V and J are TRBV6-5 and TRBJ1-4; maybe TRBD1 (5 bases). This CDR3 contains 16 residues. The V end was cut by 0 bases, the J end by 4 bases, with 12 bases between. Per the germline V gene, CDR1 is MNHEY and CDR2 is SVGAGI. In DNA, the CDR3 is TGTGCCAGCAGTTACTCCAGGGTGAGTGATAATGAAAAACTGTTTTTT. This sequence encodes CASSYSRVSDNEKLFF.

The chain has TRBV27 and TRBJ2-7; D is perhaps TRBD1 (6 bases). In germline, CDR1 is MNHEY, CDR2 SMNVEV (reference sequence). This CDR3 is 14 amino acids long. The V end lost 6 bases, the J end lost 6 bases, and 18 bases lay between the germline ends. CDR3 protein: CASRPGTWATEQYF. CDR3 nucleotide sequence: TGTGCCAGCAGACCCGGGACATGGGCAACCGAGCAGTACTTC.

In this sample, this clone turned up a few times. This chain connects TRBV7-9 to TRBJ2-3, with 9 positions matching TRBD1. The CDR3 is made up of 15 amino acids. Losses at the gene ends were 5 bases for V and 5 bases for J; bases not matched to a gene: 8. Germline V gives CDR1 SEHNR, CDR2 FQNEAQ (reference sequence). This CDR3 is CASSLNRGRGDTQYF. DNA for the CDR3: TGTGCCAGCAGCCTGAACAGGGGGCGGGGAGATACGCAGTATTTT.

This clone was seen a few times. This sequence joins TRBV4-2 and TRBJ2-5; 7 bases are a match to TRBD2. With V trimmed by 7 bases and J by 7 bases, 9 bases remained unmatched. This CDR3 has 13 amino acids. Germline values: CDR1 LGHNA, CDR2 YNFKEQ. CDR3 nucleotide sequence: TGTGCCAGCAAAGCTAGCGGCACGGGGACCCAGTACTTC. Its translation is CASKASGTGTQYF.

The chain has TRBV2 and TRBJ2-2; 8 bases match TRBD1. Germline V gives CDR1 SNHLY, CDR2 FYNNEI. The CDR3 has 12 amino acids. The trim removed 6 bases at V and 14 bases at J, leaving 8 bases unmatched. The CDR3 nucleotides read TGTGCCAGCAGGGTGGACAGGGAGCCACTGTTTTTT. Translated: CASRVDREPLFF.

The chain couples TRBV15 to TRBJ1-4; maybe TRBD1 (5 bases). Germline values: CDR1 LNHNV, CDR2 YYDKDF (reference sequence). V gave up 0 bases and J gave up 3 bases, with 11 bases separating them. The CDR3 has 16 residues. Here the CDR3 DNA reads TGTGCCACCAGCAGAGAGTCAAGGGGTGCTAATGAAAAACTGTTTTTT. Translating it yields CATSRESRGANEKLFF.

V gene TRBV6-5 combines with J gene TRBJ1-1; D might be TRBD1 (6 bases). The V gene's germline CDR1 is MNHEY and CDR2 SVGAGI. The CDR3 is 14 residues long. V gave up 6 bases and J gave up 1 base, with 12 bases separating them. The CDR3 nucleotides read TGTGCCAGCAGAAATCGGGACAAGAACACTGAAGCTTTCTTT. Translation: CASRNRDKNTEAFF.

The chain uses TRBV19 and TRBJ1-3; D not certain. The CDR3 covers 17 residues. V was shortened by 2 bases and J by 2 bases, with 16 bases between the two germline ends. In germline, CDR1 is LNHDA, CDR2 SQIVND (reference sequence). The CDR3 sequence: CASSIFVPGSPGNTIYF. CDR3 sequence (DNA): TGTGCCAGTAGTATATTCGTCCCAGGCTCGCCTGGAAACACCATATATTTT.

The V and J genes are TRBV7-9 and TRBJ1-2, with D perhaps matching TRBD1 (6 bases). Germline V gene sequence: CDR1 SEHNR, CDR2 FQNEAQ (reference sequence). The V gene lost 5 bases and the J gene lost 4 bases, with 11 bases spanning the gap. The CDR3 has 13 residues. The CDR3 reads CASSPTGFYGYTF. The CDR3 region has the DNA TGTGCCAGCAGCCCAACAGGGTTCTATGGCTACACCTTC. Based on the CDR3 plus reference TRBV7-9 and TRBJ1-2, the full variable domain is DTGVSQNPRHKITKRGQNVTFRCDPISEHNRLYWYRQTLGQGPEFLTYFQNEAQLEKSRLLSDRFSAERPKGSFSTLEIQRTEQGDSAMYLCASSPTGFYGYTFGSGTRLTVV.

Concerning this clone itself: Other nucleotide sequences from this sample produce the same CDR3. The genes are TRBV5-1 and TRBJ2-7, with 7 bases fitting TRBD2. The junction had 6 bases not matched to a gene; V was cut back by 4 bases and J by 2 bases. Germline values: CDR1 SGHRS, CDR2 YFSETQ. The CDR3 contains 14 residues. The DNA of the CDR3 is TGCGCCAGCAGCCCCCGCGGGGGAACCTACGAGCAGTACTTC. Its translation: CASSPRGGTYEQYF.

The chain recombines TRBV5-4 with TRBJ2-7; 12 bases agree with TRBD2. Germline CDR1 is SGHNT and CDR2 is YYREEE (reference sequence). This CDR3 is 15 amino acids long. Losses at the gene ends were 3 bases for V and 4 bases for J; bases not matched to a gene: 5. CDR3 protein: CASSYGLAGSYEQYF. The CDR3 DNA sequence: TGTGCCAGCAGCTACGGACTAGCGGGATCGTACGAGCAGTACTTC.

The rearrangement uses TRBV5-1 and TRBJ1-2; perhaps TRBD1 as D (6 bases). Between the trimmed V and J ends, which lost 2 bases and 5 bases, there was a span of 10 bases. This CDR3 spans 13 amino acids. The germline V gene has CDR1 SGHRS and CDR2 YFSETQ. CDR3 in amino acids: CASSFRQDYGYTF. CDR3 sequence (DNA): TGCGCCAGCAGCTTTAGACAGGATTATGGCTACACCTTC.